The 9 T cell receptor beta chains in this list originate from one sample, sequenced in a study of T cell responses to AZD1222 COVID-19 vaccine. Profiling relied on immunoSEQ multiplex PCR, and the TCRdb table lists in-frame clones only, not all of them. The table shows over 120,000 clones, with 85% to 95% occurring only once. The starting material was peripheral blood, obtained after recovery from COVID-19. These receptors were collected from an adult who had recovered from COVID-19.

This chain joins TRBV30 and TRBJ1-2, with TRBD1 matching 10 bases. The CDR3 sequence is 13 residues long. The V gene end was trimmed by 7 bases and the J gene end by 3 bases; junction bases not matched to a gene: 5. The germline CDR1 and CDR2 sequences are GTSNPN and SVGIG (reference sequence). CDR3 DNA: TGTGCCTTAGGACAGGGGGGAGACTATGGCTACACCTTC. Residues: CALGQGGDYGYTF.

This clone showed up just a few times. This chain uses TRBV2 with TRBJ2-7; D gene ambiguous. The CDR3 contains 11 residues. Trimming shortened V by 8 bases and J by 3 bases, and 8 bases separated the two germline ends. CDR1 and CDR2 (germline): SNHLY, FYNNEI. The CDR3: CASRGNYEQYF. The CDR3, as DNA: TGTGCCAGCCGCGGCAACTACGAGCAGTACTTC.

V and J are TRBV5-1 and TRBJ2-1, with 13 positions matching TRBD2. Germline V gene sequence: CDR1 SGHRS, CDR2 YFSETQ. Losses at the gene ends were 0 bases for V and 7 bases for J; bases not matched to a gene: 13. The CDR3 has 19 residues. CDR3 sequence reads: CASSLVVATSGRTGNEQFF. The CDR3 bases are TGCGCCAGCAGCTTGGTAGTCGCGACTAGCGGGAGGACGGGGAATGAGCAGTTCTTC.

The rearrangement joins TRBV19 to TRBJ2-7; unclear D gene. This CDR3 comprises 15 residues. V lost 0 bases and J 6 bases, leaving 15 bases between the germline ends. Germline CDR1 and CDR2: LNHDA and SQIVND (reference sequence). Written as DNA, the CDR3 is TGTGCCAGTAGTATAGATCGGAAGGGCCACCCCGAGCAGTACTTC. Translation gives CASSIDRKGHPEQYF.

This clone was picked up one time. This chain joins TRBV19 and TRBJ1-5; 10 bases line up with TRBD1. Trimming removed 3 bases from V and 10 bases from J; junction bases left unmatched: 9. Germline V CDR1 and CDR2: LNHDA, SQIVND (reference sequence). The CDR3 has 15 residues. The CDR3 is CASSIGTGADIPQHF. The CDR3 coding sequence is TGTGCCAGTAGTATTGGGACAGGGGCTGATATCCCCCAGCATTTT.

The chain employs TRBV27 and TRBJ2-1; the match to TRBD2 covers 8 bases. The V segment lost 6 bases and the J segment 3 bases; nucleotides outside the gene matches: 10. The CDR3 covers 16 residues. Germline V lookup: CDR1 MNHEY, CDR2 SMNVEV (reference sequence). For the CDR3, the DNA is TGTGCCAGCAGCCGGGCCGCTAGCGGGCACTACAATGAGCAGTTCTTC. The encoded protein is CASSRAASGHYNEQFF.

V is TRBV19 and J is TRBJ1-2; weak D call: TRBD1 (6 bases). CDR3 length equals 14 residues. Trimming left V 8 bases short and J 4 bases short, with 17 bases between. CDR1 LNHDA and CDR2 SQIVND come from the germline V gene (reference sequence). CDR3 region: CASFSRTDSYGYTF. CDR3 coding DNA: TGTGCCAGTTTCTCGCGGACAGACTCCTATGGCTACACCTTC.

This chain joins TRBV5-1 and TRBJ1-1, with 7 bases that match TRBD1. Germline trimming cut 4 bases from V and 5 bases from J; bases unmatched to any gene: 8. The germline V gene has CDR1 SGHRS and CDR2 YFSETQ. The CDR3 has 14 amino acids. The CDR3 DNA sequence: TGCGCCAGCAGCCTCGACAGGGATCGGACTGAAGCTTTCTTT. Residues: CASSLDRDRTEAFF. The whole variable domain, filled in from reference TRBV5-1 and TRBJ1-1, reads KAGVTQTPRYLIKTRGQQVTLSCSPISGHRSVSWYQQTPGQGLQFLFEYFSETQRNKGNFPGRFSGRQFSNSRSEMNVSTLELGDSALYLCASSLDRDRTEAFFGQGTRLTVV.

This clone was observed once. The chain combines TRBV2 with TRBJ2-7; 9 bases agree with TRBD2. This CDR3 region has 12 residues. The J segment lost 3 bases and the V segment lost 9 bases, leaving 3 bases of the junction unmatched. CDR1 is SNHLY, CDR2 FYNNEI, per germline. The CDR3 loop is CASEREVYEQYF. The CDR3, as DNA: TGTGCCAGTGAGCGGGAGGTCTACGAGCAGTACTTC.